The rows below give T cell receptor beta chains drawn from one sample of a study of technical replicates of blood from a handful of donors. TCRdb's copy holds only in-frame clones and misses some; the assay was immunoSEQ multiplex PCR. The sample records about 80,000 clones, around 92% being singletons. The sample comprised T cells isolated from PBMCs. These receptor sequences come from a human donor in good health. CDR3s include the opening cysteine and the closing phenylalanine or tryptophan. The order of the fields is J gene, clone size, V gene, D gene, CDR3 DNA, CDR3 protein. The D gene is left open where the match is weak. Clone size is given for some rows only: seen once, a few or many times, or a class if the clone is expanded.

j_call: TRBJ2-2
clone_size: .
v_call: TRBV4-2
d_call: .
cdr3_nt: TGTGCCAGCCTTTCGGAGGTCGTCACCGGGGAGCTGTTTTTT
cdr3_aa: CASLSEVVTGELFF

j_call: TRBJ2-2
clone_size: .
v_call: TRBV4-3
d_call: TRBD2
cdr3_nt: TGCGCCAGCAGCCAAGATCCTACGGGAGGGCGGACCGGGGAGCTGTTTTTT
cdr3_aa: CASSQDPTGGRTGELFF

j_call: TRBJ1-2
clone_size: once
v_call: TRBV19
d_call: TRBD1
cdr3_nt: TGTGCCAGTATCATGGGGACAGGGGGCCTAGGTGGCTACACCTTC
cdr3_aa: CASIMGTGGLGGYTF

j_call: TRBJ2-7
clone_size: .
v_call: TRBV9
d_call: .
cdr3_nt: TGTGCCAGCAGCGTAGGGAGCGCGGACTCCTACGAGCAGTACTTC
cdr3_aa: CASSVGSADSYEQYF

j_call: TRBJ2-3
clone_size: .
v_call: TRBV10-1
d_call: .
cdr3_nt: TGCGCCAGCAGTGAGTCTCGGTACAGAGATACGCAGTATTTT
cdr3_aa: CASSESRYRDTQYF

j_call: TRBJ1-1
clone_size: .
v_call: TRBV6-5
d_call: TRBD1
cdr3_nt: TGTGCCAGCATCGCCCAGGGGGGAACTGAAGCTTTCTTT
cdr3_aa: CASIAQGGTEAFF

j_call: TRBJ1-5
clone_size: .
v_call: TRBV28
d_call: .
cdr3_nt: TGTGCCAGCAGTCCAGGGGTGAGGGATCAGCCCCAGCATTTT
cdr3_aa: CASSPGVRDQPQHF

j_call: TRBJ1-2
clone_size: .
v_call: TRBV11-1
d_call: .
cdr3_nt: TGTGCCAGCAGCTTAGGGACATCTGATGGCTACACCTTC
cdr3_aa: CASSLGTSDGYTF

j_call: TRBJ2-1
clone_size: .
v_call: TRBV10-3
d_call: TRBD2
cdr3_nt: TGTGCCATCAGTGATGGTGGGAGGGCCGATAATGAGCAGTTCTTC
cdr3_aa: CAISDGGRADNEQFF

j_call: TRBJ2-2
clone_size: .
v_call: TRBV5-8
d_call: TRBD2
cdr3_nt: TGTGCCAGCAGCTCAACCCGGACTAGCGCGACCGGGGAGCTGTTTTTT
cdr3_aa: CASSSTRTSATGELFF

j_call: TRBJ1-2
clone_size: .
v_call: TRBV7-9
d_call: TRBD1
cdr3_nt: TGTGCCAGCAGCCCCGGGACAGGGGCATTCTATGGCTACACCTTC
cdr3_aa: CASSPGTGAFYGYTF

j_call: TRBJ2-1
clone_size: .
v_call: TRBV7-9
d_call: TRBD2
cdr3_nt: TGTGCCAGCAGCTTAGTTTCGCGGGAGGGCCAGGATGAGCAGTTCTTC
cdr3_aa: CASSLVSREGQDEQFF

j_call: TRBJ2-2
clone_size: .
v_call: TRBV28
d_call: .
cdr3_nt: TGTGCCAGCAATGCGGTAAACACCGGGGAGCTGTTTTTT
cdr3_aa: CASNAVNTGELFF

j_call: TRBJ1-1
clone_size: .
v_call: TRBV6-1
d_call: TRBD1
cdr3_nt: TGTGCCAGCAGTATGACAGGGATGAACACTGAAGCTTTCTTT
cdr3_aa: CASSMTGMNTEAFF

j_call: TRBJ1-1
clone_size: .
v_call: TRBV4-1
d_call: .
cdr3_nt: TGCGCCAGCAGCCAAGATCCCCCCTCCTGGAACACTGAAGCTTTCTTT
cdr3_aa: CASSQDPPSWNTEAFF

j_call: TRBJ2-1
clone_size: .
v_call: TRBV9
d_call: TRBD2
cdr3_nt: TGTGCCAGCAGCTCCACGGGACTATCTGTCAATGAGCAGTTCTTC
cdr3_aa: CASSSTGLSVNEQFF

j_call: TRBJ1-1
clone_size: .
v_call: TRBV2
d_call: .
cdr3_nt: TGTGCCAGCACTCTCGGACAGGAAGCTTTCTTT
cdr3_aa: CASTLGQEAFF

j_call: TRBJ2-1
clone_size: .
v_call: TRBV5-1
d_call: .
cdr3_nt: TGCGCCAGCAGCTTGGGTACAGGGCTGGCCTACAATGAGCAGTTCTTC
cdr3_aa: CASSLGTGLAYNEQFF

j_call: TRBJ2-7
clone_size: .
v_call: TRBV5-4
d_call: .
cdr3_nt: TGTGCCAGCAGCCAGGGACTGGGGAATTACGAGCAGTACTTC
cdr3_aa: CASSQGLGNYEQYF

j_call: TRBJ2-7
clone_size: .
v_call: TRBV27
d_call: .
cdr3_nt: TGTGCCAGCAGCCCTGCGGTAGGTGACTTTTCCTACGAGCAGTACTTC
cdr3_aa: CASSPAVGDFSYEQYF

j_call: TRBJ2-7
clone_size: .
v_call: TRBV10-2
d_call: .
cdr3_nt: TGCGCCAGCAGTGAGGACTCCGGAACCTACGAGCAGTACTTC
cdr3_aa: CASSEDSGTYEQYF

j_call: TRBJ2-2
clone_size: .
v_call: TRBV19
d_call: .
cdr3_nt: TGTGCCAGTAGTGCCGAACCAGGGTCGAACACCGGGGAGCTGTTTTTT
cdr3_aa: CASSAEPGSNTGELFF

j_call: TRBJ1-5
clone_size: .
v_call: TRBV10-3
d_call: TRBD1
cdr3_nt: TGTGCCACCCGAGGACAGGGGGAAGGCCAGCCCCAGCATTTT
cdr3_aa: CATRGQGEGQPQHF

j_call: TRBJ1-3
clone_size: .
v_call: TRBV28
d_call: .
cdr3_nt: TGTGCCAGCAGTGAAGCGGAATACTCTGGAAACACCATATATTTT
cdr3_aa: CASSEAEYSGNTIYF

j_call: TRBJ2-7
clone_size: .
v_call: TRBV15
d_call: .
cdr3_nt: TGTGCCACCAGCAGAGATCTAGCAGCTGACTACGAGCAGTACTTC
cdr3_aa: CATSRDLAADYEQYF

j_call: TRBJ1-2
clone_size: .
v_call: TRBV9
d_call: .
cdr3_nt: TGTGCCAGCAGCGGGGGGGGTGGCTACACCTTC
cdr3_aa: CASSGGGGYTF

j_call: TRBJ1-2
clone_size: .
v_call: TRBV2
d_call: TRBD1
cdr3_nt: TGTGCCAGCACCTTACAGGGGTCGGACTATGGCTACACCTTC
cdr3_aa: CASTLQGSDYGYTF

j_call: TRBJ1-2
clone_size: .
v_call: TRBV20-1
d_call: .
cdr3_nt: TGCAGTGCTAGAGCCGTTCATGGCTACACCTTC
cdr3_aa: CSARAVHGYTF

j_call: TRBJ1-5
clone_size: .
v_call: TRBV6-5
d_call: TRBD1
cdr3_nt: TGTGCCAGCCGGACAGGGTGGAATCAGCCCCAGCATTTT
cdr3_aa: CASRTGWNQPQHF

j_call: TRBJ1-2
clone_size: .
v_call: TRBV30
d_call: TRBD1
cdr3_nt: TGTGCCTGGAGTGTACAGGGGGTGGAGGGCTACACCTTC
cdr3_aa: CAWSVQGVEGYTF

j_call: TRBJ1-3
clone_size: .
v_call: TRBV7-2
d_call: .
cdr3_nt: TGTGCCAGCAGCTCTACGGTCTCTGGAAACACCATATATTTT
cdr3_aa: CASSSTVSGNTIYF

j_call: TRBJ1-1
clone_size: .
v_call: TRBV11-3
d_call: TRBD1
cdr3_nt: TGTGCCAGCAGCAGGGCGACCGGGACAGGGGTTTCCACTGAAGCTTTCTTT
cdr3_aa: CASSRATGTGVSTEAFF

j_call: TRBJ2-1
clone_size: .
v_call: TRBV6-5
d_call: TRBD2
cdr3_nt: TGTGCCAGCAGTCCCCTAGCGGGAATCGATGAGCAGTTCTTC
cdr3_aa: CASSPLAGIDEQFF

j_call: TRBJ1-4
clone_size: .
v_call: TRBV6-6
d_call: .
cdr3_nt: TGTGCCAGCAGTTACGGAGGTACTGCAAAACTGTTTTTT
cdr3_aa: CASSYGGTAKLFF

j_call: TRBJ2-5
clone_size: .
v_call: TRBV28
d_call: TRBD1
cdr3_nt: TGTGCCACCGGGGACAGGGGAGGACCAGAGACCCAGTACTTC
cdr3_aa: CATGDRGGPETQYF

j_call: TRBJ2-1
clone_size: .
v_call: TRBV4-1
d_call: .
cdr3_nt: TGCGCCAGCAGCTCCTTTATGGTTCACGGTATTTTATCCCAGTTCTTC
cdr3_aa: CASSSFMVHGILSQFF

j_call: TRBJ2-2
clone_size: .
v_call: TRBV6-5
d_call: TRBD1
cdr3_nt: TGTGCCAGCAGTGGACAGGGTAAACGAACCGGGGAGCTGTTTTTT
cdr3_aa: CASSGQGKRTGELFF

j_call: TRBJ1-5
clone_size: once
v_call: TRBV27
d_call: .
cdr3_nt: TGTGCCAGCAGTTTAACAGGCCACAATCAGCCCCAGCATTTT
cdr3_aa: CASSLTGHNQPQHF

j_call: TRBJ1-2
clone_size: .
v_call: TRBV11-2
d_call: .
cdr3_nt: TGTGCCAGCAGCTTAGGTCCGACAGTCCTTAACACCTTC
cdr3_aa: CASSLGPTVLNTF

j_call: TRBJ2-1
clone_size: .
v_call: TRBV27
d_call: TRBD2
cdr3_nt: TGTGCCAGCAGTTCGGGACTAGCGTCGTACAATGAGCAGTTCTTC
cdr3_aa: CASSSGLASYNEQFF

j_call: TRBJ1-2
clone_size: .
v_call: TRBV30
d_call: .
cdr3_nt: TGTGCCTGGTCTCGACAGGCGCAAGGCTACACCTTC
cdr3_aa: CAWSRQAQGYTF

j_call: TRBJ1-2
clone_size: .
v_call: TRBV9
d_call: TRBD1
cdr3_nt: TGTGCCAGCAGCCCCCGAGGGGGACAGGGCGGCTATGGCTACACCTTC
cdr3_aa: CASSPRGGQGGYGYTF

j_call: TRBJ2-3
clone_size: .
v_call: TRBV4-3
d_call: .
cdr3_nt: TGCGCCAGCAGCCAAGATGATAGCCGCACAGATACGCAGTATTTT
cdr3_aa: CASSQDDSRTDTQYF

j_call: TRBJ2-3
clone_size: .
v_call: TRBV2
d_call: TRBD1
cdr3_nt: TGTGCCAGCGGTCCCGGGACAGGGGCTGGAGATACGCAGTATTTT
cdr3_aa: CASGPGTGAGDTQYF